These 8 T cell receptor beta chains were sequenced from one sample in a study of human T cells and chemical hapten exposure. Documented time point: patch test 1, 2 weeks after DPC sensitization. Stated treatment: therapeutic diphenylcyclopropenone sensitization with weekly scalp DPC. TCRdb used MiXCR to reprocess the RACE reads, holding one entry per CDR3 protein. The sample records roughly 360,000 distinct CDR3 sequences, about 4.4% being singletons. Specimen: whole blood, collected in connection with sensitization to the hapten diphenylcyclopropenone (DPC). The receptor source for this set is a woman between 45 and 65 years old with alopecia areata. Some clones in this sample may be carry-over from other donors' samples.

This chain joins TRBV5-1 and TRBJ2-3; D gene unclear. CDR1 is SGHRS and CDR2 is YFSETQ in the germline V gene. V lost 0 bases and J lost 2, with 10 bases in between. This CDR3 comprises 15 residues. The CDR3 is CASSLAPLTTDTQYF. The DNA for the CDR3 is TGCGCCAGCAGCTTGGCTCCACTGACCACAGATACGCAGTATTTT. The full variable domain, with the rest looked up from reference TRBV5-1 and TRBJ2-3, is KAGVTQTPRYLIKTRGQQVTLSCSPISGHRSVSWYQQTPGQGLQFLFEYFSETQRNKGNFPGRFSGRQFSNSRSEMNVSTLELGDSALYLCASSLAPLTTDTQYFGPGTRLTVL.

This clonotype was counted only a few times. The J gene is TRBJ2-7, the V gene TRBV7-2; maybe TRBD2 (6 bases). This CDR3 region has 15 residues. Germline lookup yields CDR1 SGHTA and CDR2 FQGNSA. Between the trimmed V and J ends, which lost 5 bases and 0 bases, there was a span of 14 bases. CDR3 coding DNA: TGTGCCAGCAGCATCGGACGGGGACTCTCCTACGAGCAGTACTTC. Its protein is CASSIGRGLSYEQYF.

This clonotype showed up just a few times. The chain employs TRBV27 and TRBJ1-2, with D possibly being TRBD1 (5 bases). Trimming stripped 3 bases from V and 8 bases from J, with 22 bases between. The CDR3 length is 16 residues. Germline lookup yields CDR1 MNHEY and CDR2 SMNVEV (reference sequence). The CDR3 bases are TGTGCCAGCAGTTTTGGCGGCGCAGACAGTAGTAGGGGCTACACCTTC. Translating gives CASSFGGADSSRGYTF.

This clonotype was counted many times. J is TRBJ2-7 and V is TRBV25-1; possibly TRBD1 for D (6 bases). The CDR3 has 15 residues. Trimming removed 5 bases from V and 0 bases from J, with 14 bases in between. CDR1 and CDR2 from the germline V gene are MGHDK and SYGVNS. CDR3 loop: CASSKQGTASYEQYF. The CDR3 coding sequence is TGTGCCAGCAGTAAACAGGGAACAGCCTCCTACGAGCAGTACTTC.

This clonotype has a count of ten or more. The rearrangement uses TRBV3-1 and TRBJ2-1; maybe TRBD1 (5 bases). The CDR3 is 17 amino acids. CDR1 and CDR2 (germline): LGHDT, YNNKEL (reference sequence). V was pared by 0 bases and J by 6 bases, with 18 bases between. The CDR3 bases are TGTGCCAGCAGCCAAGATCAGGCACCCCAGGGTCTCAATGAGCAGTTCTTC. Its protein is CASSQDQAPQGLNEQFF.

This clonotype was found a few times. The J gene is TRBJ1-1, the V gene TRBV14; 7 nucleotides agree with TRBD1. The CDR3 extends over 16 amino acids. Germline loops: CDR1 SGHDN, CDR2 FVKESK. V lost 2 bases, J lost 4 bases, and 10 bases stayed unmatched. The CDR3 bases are TGTGCCAGCAGCCAATTACCCTCTCAGGGGGGCACTGAAGCTTTCTTT. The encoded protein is CASSQLPSQGGTEAFF.

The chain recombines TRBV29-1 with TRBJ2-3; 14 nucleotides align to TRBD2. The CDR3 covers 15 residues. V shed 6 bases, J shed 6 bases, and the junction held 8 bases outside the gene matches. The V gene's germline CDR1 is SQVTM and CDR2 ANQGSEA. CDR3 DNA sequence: TGCAGCGTAGACGGACTAGCGGGGGGAGTGGATACGCAGTATTTT. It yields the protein CSVDGLAGGVDTQYF.

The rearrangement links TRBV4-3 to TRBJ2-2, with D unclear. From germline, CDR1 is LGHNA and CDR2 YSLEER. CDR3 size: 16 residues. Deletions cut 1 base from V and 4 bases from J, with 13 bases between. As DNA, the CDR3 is TGCGCCAGCAGCCAAGCTACCAGCGCTTTCACCGGGGAGCTGTTTTTT. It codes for CASSQATSAFTGELFF.